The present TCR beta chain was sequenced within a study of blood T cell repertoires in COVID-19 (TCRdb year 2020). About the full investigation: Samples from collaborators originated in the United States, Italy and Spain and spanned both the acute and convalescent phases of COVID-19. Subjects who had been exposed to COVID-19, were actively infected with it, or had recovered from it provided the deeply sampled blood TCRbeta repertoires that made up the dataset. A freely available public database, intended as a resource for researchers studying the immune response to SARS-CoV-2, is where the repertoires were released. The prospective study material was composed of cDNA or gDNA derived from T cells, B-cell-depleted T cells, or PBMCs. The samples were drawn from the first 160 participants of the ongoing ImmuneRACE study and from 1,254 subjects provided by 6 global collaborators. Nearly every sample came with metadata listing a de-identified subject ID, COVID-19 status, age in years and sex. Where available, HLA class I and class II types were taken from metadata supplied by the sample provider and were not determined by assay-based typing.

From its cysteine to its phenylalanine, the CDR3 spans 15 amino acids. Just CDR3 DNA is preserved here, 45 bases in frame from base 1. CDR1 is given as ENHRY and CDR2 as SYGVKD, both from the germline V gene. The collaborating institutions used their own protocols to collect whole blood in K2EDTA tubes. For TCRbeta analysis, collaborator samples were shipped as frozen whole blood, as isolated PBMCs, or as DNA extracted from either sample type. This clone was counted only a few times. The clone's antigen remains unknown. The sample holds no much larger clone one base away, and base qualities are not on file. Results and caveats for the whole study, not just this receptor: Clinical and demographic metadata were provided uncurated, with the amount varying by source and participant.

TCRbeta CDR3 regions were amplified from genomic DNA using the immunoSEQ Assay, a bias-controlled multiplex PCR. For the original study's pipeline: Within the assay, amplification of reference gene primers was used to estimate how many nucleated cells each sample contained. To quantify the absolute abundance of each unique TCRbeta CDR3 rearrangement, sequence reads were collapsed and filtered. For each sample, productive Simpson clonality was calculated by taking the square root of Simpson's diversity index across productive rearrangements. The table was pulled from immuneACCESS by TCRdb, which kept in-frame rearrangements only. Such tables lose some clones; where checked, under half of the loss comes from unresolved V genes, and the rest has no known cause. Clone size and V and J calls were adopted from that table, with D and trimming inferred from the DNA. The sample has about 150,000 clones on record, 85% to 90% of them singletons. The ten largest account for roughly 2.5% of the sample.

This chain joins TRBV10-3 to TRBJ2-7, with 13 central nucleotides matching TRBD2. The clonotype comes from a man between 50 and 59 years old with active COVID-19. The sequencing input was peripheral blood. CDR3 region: CAKGTSGDLSIGQYF. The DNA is TGTGCTAAAGGGACTAGCGGGGACCTCTCAATCGGGCAGTACTTC.